This T cell receptor (beta chain) is from a study of identifying expanded T cells in peripheral blood. Study-wide results and limits: Variance in clone template counts between two-week samples significantly increased with total template count across all healthy donors. Over around two and four weeks, about 15 and 19 clones changed, versus around 1.2 between replicates.

Measured with immunoSEQ multiplex PCR; TCRdb has only the in-frame clones, and not every one. The sample lists around 68,000 clones, 87% seen once, with less than 5.5% in the top ten. Collection occurred without any documented infections or immune events in donors. As for this clone: Its antigen remains unidentified.

Sequences were obtained from blood. The source is a person aged 18-70 years in good health.

This CDR3 reads CAWSVPPRQVHGYTF. CDR3 nucleotide sequence: TGTGCCTGGAGTGTACCCCCGCGACAGGTTCATGGCTACACCTTC. The gene calls are TRBV30 and TRBJ1-2, with D perhaps TRBD1 (6 bases). Germline V gene data show CDR1 as GTSNPN and CDR2 as SVGIG (reference sequence). V was shortened by 0 bases and J by 6 bases, with 17 bases between the two germline ends. The CDR3 covers 15 residues.